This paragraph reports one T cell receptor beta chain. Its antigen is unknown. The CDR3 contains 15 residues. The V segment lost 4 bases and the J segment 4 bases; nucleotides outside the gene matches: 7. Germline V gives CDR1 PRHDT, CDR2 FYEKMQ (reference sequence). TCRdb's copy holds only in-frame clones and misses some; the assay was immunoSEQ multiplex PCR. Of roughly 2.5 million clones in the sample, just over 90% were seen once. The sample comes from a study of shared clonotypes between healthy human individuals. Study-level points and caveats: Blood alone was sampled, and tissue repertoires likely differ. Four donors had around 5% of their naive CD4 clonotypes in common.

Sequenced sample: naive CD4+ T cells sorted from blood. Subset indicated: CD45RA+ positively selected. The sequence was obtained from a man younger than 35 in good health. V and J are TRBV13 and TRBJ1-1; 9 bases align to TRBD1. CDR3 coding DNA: TGTGCCAGCAGCTGGAACAGGGGGCTCGGCACTGAAGCTTTCTTT. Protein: CASSWNRGLGTEAFF.